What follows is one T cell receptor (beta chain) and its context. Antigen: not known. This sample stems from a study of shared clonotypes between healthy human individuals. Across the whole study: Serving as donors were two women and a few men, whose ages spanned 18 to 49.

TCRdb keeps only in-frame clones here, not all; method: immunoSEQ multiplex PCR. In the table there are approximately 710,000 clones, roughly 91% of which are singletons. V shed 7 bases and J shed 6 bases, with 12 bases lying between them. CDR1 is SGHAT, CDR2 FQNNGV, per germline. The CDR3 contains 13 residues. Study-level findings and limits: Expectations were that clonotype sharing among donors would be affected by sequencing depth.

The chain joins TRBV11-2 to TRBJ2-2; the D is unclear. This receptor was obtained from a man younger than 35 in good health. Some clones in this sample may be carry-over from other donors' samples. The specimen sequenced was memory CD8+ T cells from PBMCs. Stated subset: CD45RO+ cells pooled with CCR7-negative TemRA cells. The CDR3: CASIHWIPGELFF. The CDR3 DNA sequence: TGTGCCAGCATCCATTGGATCCCCGGGGAGCTGTTTTTT.